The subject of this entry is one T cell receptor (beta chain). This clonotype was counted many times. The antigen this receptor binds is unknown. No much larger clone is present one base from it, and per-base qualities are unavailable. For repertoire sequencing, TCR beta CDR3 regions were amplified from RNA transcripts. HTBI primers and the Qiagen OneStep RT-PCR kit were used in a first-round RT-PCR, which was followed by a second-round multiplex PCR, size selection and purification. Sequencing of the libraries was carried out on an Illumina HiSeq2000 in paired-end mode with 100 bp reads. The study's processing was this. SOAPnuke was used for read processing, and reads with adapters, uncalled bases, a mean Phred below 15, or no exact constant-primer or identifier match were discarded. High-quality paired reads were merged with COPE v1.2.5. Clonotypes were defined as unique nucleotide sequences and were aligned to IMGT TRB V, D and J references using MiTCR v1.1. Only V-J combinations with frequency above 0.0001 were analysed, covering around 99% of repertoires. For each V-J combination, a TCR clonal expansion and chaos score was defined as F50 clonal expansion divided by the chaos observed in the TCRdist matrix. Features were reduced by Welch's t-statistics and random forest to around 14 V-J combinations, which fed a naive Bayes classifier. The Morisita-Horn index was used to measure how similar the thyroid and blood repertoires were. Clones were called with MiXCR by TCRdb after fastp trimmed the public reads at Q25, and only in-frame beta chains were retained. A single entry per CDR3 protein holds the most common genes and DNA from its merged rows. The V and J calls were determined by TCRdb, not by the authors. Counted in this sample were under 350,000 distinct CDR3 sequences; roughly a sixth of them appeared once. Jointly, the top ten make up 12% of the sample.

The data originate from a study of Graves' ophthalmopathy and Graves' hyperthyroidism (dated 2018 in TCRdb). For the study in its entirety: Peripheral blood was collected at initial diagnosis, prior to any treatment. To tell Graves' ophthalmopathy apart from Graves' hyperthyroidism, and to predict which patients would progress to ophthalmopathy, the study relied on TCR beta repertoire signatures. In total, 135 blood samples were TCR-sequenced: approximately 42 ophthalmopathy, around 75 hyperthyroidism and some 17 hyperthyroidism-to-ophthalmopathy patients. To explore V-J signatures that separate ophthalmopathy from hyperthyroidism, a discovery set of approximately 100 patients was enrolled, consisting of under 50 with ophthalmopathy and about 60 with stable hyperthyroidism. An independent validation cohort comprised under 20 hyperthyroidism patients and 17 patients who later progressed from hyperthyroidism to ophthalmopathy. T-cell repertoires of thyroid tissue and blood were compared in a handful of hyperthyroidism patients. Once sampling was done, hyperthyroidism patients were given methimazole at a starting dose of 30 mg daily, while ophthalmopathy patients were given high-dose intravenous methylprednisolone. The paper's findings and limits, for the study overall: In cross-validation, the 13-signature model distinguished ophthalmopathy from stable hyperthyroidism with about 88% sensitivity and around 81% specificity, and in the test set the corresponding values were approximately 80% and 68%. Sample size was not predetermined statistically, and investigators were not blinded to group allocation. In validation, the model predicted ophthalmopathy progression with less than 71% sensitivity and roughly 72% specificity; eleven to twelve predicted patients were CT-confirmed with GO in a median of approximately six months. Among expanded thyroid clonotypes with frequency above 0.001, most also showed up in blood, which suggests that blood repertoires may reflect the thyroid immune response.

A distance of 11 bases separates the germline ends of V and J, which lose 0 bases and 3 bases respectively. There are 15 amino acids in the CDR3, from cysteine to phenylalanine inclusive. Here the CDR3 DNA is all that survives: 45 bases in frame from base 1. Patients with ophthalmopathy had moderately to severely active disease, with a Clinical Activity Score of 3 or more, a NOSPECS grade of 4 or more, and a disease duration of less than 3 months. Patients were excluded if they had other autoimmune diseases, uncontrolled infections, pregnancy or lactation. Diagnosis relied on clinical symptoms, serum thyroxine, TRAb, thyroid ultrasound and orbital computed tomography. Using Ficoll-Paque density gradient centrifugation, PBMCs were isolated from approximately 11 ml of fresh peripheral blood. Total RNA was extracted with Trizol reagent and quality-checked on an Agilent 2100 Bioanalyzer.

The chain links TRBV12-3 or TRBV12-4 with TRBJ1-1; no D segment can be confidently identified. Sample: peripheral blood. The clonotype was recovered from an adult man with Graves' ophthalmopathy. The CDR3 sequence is CASSLAKGMDTEAFF. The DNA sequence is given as TGTGCCAGCAGTTTAGCGAAGGGTATGGACACTGAAGCTTTCTTT.